Listed below are T cell receptor beta chains from one sample, sequenced in a study of somatic mutations in cytotoxic T cells in rheumatoid arthritis. Assay used: immunoSEQ multiplex PCR; TCRdb lists only in-frame clones, some missing. Of about 16,000 clones listed, approximately 75% were seen once; the top ten hold around 21%. The specimen sequenced was CD8+ T cells sorted from blood. All receptors derive from an adult with rheumatoid arthritis. Both conserved end residues are part of each CDR3. A D gene is named only where the DNA matches it firmly. Some rows have no size entry. The others give once, few or many, or a class for an expanded clone.

D gene,J gene,V gene,clone size,CDR3 protein,CDR3 DNA
-,TRBJ1-1,TRBV7-6,-,CASSLSAGENTEAFF,TGTGCCAGCAGCTTATCGGCAGGGGAGAACACTGAAGCTTTCTTT
-,TRBJ1-1,TRBV5-4,once,CASSSEEGVTEAFF,TGTGCCAGCAGCTCCGAAGAGGGGGTCACTGAAGCTTTCTTT
TRBD1,TRBJ1-1,TRBV7-8,-,CASSLAGTGDINTEAFF,TGTGCCAGCAGCTTAGCGGGGACAGGCGATATTAACACTGAAGCTTTCTTT
TRBD1,TRBJ2-1,TRBV6-4,-,CASSARQGALNEQFF,TGTGCCAGCAGTGCGAGACAGGGGGCTCTCAATGAGCAGTTCTTC
-,TRBJ1-2,TRBV27,-,CASSPRGTGYTF,TGTGCCAGCAGTCCCCGAGGGACCGGCTACACCTTC
TRBD2,TRBJ2-1,TRBV6-4,-,CASSETSGEYNEQFF,TGTGCCAGCAGTGAAACTAGCGGGGAATACAATGAGCAGTTCTTC
-,TRBJ2-7,TRBV5-6,-,CASSSPEDEQYF,TGTGCCAGCAGCTCTCCGGAAGACGAGCAGTACTTC
-,TRBJ1-1,TRBV27,-,CASSLSTAWENTEAFF,TGTGCCAGCAGTTTATCGACGGCTTGGGAGAACACTGAAGCTTTCTTT
-,TRBJ2-4,TRBV7-9,-,CASSPLPGYIQYF,TGTGCCAGCAGCCCCCTTCCAGGGTACATTCAGTACTTC
-,TRBJ2-7,TRBV27,-,CASSFSTGTYEQYF,TGTGCCAGCAGTTTCAGCACAGGAACCTACGAGCAGTACTTC
TRBD1,TRBJ2-3,TRBV29-1,once,CSSEQGGTDTQYF,TGCAGCTCGGAGCAGGGGGGCACAGATACGCAGTATTTT
-,TRBJ2-2,TRBV9,-,CASSPKGTGELFF,TGTGCCAGCAGCCCGAAGGGAACCGGGGAGCTGTTTTTT
-,TRBJ1-1,TRBV7-8,once,CASSPTGADTEAFF,TGTGCCAGCAGCCCCACGGGGGCGGATACTGAAGCTTTCTTT
-,TRBJ2-7,TRBV29-1,-,CSVEGGPGEVYEQYF,TGCAGCGTTGAAGGGGGGCCAGGGGAGGTCTACGAGCAGTACTTC
-,TRBJ2-5,TRBV19,-,CASSIVGGTRETQYF,TGTGCCAGTAGTATAGTTGGGGGAACGCGGGAGACCCAGTACTTC
-,TRBJ2-1,TRBV19,few,CASAGSSYNEQFF,TGTGCCAGTGCCGGGAGCTCCTACAATGAGCAGTTCTTC
-,TRBJ1-6,TRBV11-2,-,CASSLDETGFSPLHF,TGTGCCAGCAGCTTAGATGAGACAGGCTTCTCACCCCTCCACTTT
-,TRBJ2-5,TRBV7-9,-,CASSPAGETQYF,TGTGCCAGCAGCCCAGCAGGAGAGACCCAGTACTTC
-,TRBJ2-7,TRBV19,-,CASTEGSEQYF,TGTGCCAGTACGGAGGGATCGGAGCAGTACTTC
TRBD2,TRBJ2-7,TRBV19,-,CASSIGIGTSGFYEQYF,TGTGCCAGTAGTATAGGGATAGGGACTAGCGGGTTCTACGAGCAGTACTTC
-,TRBJ2-1,TRBV4-3,-,CASSQERGSSYNEQFF,TGCGCCAGCAGCCAAGAGAGAGGGAGCTCCTACAATGAGCAGTTCTTC
TRBD2,TRBJ2-1,TRBV5-8,-,CASSFGSGSSNEQFF,TGTGCCAGCAGCTTTGGTAGCGGGAGTAGCAATGAGCAGTTCTTC
-,TRBJ1-1,TRBV19,-,CASSEGGVTEAFF,TGTGCCAGTTCCGAGGGGGGAGTCACTGAAGCTTTCTTT
-,TRBJ2-5,TRBV28,-,CASSSKLHRVAGTQYF,TGTGCCAGCAGTTCGAAACTCCACAGGGTTGCAGGGACCCAGTACTTC
-,TRBJ1-1,TRBV7-9,-,CASSWASTEAFF,TGTGCCAGCAGTTGGGCGAGCACTGAAGCTTTCTTT
-,TRBJ1-5,TRBV4-1,-,CASSQDSTGNQPQHF,TGCGCCAGCAGCCAAGATTCTACAGGCAATCAGCCCCAGCATTTT
-,TRBJ2-3,TRBV5-4,-,CASSPEGGDTQYF,TGTGCCAGCAGCCCCGAAGGTGGAGATACGCAGTATTTT
-,TRBJ2-2,TRBV7-3,medium-sized,CASSLSGFNTGELFF,TGTGCCAGCAGCTTAAGTGGTTTTAACACCGGGGAGCTGTTTTTT
TRBD2,TRBJ2-7,TRBV7-9,-,CASSPIAGSSYEQYF,TGTGCCAGCAGCCCAATAGCGGGAAGCTCCTACGAGCAGTACTTC
TRBD1,TRBJ1-2,TRBV28,-,CASSTITGVAAGYGYTF,TGTGCCAGCAGCACTATTACAGGGGTCGCGGCGGGCTATGGCTACACCTTC
-,TRBJ2-7,TRBV5-8,-,CASSLTHSGFPYEQYF,TGTGCCAGCAGCTTGACCCACAGTGGGTTTCCCTACGAGCAGTACTTC
-,TRBJ1-2,TRBV27,-,CASSPRTANYGYTF,TGTGCCAGCAGCCCCAGAACAGCCAACTATGGCTACACCTTC
-,TRBJ1-3,TRBV7-6,-,CASSLKAGLSGNTIYF,TGTGCCAGCAGCTTAAAGGCAGGATTATCTGGAAACACCATATATTTT
TRBD2,TRBJ2-4,TRBV7-9,-,CASSYGTSGGGVIQYF,TGTGCCAGCAGCTACGGGACTAGCGGGGGGGGTGTCATTCAGTACTTC
-,TRBJ2-2,TRBV7-9,-,CASSLAGGNVDGELFF,TGTGCCAGCAGCTTAGCCGGAGGGAACGTGGACGGGGAGCTGTTTTTT
TRBD2,TRBJ2-1,TRBV29-1,-,CSGAGGAYNEQFF,TGCAGCGGTGCGGGGGGGGCCTACAATGAGCAGTTCTTC
-,TRBJ2-7,TRBV9,-,CASSVSRDGSYEQYF,TGTGCCAGCAGCGTGAGCCGGGACGGCTCCTACGAGCAGTACTTC
-,TRBJ2-1,TRBV15,-,CATSLERNLDNEQFF,TGTGCCACCAGCCTTGAGCGAAACCTGGACAATGAGCAGTTCTTC
TRBD1,TRBJ1-4,TRBV7-2,-,CASSPGGGGEKLFF,TGTGCCAGCAGCCCAGGGGGGGGAGGTGAAAAACTGTTTTTT
TRBD1,TRBJ2-3,TRBV4-1,-,CASSPSRDRGRADTQYF,TGCGCCAGCAGCCCGTCCCGGGACAGGGGGCGAGCAGATACGCAGTATTTT
TRBD1,TRBJ2-4,TRBV11-3,-,CASSPRDRRNIQYF,TGTGCCAGCAGCCCCCGGGACAGGAGAAACATTCAGTACTTC